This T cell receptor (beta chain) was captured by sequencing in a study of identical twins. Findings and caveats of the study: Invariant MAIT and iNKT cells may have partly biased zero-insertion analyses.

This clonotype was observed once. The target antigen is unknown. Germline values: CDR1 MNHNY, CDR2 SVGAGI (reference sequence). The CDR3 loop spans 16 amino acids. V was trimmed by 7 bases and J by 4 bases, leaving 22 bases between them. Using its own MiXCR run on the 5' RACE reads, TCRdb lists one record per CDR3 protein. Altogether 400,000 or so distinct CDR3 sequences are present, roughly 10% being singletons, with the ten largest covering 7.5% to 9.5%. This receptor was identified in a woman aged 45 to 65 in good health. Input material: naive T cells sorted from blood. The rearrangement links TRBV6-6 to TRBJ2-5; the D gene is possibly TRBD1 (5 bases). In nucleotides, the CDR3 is TGTGCCAGCAATACTCTCGCAGGGAAGAGTGGAGAGACCCAGTACTTC. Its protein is CASNTLAGKSGETQYF.